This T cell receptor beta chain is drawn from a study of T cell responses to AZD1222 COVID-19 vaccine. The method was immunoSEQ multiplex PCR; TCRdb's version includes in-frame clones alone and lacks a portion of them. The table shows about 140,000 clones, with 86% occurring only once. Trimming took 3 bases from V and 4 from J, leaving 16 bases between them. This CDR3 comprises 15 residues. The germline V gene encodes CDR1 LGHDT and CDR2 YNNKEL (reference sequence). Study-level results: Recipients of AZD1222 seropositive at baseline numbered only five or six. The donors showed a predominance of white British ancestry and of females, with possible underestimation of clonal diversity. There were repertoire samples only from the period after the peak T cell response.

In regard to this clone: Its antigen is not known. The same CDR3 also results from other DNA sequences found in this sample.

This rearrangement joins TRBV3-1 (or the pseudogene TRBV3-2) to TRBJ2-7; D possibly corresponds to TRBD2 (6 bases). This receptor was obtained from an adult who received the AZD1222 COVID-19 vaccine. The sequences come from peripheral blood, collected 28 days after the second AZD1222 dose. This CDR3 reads CASSQDVGGVYEQYF. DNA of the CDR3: TGTGCCAGCAGCCAGGATGTGGGGGGTGTGTACGAGCAGTACTTC.